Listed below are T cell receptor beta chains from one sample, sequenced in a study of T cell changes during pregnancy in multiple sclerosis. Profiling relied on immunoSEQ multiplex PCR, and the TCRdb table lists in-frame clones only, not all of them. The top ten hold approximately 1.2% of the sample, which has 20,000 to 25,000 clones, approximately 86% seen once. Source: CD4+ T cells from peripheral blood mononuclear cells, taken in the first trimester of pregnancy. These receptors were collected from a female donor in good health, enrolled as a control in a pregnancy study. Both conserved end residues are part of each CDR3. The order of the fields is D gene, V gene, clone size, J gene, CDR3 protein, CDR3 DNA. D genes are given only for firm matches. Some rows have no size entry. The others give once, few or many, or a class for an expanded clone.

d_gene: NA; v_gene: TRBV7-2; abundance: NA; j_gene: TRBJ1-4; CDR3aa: CASSLADTGTEKLFF; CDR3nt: TGTGCCAGCAGCTTAGCTGATACGGGGACAGAAAAACTGTTTTTT
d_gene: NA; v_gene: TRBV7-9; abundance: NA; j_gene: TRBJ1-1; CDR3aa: CASSLLTGNTEAFF; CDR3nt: TGTGCCAGCAGCTTATTAACAGGGAACACTGAAGCTTTCTTT
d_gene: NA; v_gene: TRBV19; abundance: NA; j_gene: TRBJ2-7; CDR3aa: CASSRVSRQPSYEQYF; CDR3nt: TGTGCCAGTAGTAGAGTCTCTCGACAGCCCTCCTACGAGCAGTACTTC
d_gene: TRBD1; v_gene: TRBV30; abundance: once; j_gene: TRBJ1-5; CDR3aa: CAWKTRQGENQPQHF; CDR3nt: TGTGCCTGGAAGACAAGACAGGGAGAAAATCAGCCCCAGCATTTT
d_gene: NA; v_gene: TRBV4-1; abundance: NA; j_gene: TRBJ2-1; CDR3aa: CASSQEGQRPQFF; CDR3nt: TGCGCCAGCAGCCAAGAGGGCCAGCGGCCTCAGTTCTTC
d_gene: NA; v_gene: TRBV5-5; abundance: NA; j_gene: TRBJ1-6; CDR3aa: CASSPERINSPLHF; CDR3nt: TGTGCCAGCAGCCCCGAGAGGATTAATTCACCCCTCCACTTT
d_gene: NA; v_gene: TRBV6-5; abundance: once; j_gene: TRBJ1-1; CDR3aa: CASSGRGENTEAFF; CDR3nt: TGTGCCAGCAGTGGCCGGGGGGAGAACACTGAAGCTTTCTTT
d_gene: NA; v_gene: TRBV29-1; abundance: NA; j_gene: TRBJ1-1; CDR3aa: CSVRSGNTEAFF; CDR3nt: TGCAGCGTCCGATCGGGGAACACTGAAGCTTTCTTT
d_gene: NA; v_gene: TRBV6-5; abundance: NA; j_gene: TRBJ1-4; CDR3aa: CASSGDDEKLFF; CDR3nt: TGTGCCAGCTCAGGGGATGATGAAAAACTGTTTTTT
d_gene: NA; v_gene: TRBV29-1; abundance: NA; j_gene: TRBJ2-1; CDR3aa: CSGRNNEQFF; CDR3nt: TGCAGCGGTAGAAACAATGAGCAGTTCTTC
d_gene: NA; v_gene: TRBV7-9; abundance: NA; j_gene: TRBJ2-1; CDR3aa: CASSLVAGNEQFF; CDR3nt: TGTGCCAGCAGCTTGGTAGCCGGCAATGAGCAGTTCTTC
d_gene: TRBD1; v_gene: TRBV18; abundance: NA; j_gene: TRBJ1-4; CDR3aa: CASSPDRVSEKLFF; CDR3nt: TGTGCCAGCTCACCGGACAGGGTTTCGGAAAAACTGTTTTTT
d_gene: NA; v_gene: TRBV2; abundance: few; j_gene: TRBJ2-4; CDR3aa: CASKGLQGGNIQYF; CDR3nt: TGTGCCAGCAAAGGTTTACAAGGAGGAAACATTCAGTACTTC
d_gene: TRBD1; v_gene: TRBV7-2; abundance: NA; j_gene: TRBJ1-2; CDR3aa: CANADVAWGQGAMNYGYTF; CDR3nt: TGTGCCAACGCCGATGTTGCGTGGGGACAGGGGGCGATGAACTATGGCTACACCTTC
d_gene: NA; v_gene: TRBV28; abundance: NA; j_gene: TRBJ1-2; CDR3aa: CASSPSTGHYGYTF; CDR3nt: TGTGCCAGCAGTCCCTCAACAGGGCACTATGGCTACACCTTC
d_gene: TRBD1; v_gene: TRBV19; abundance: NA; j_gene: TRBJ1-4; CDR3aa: CASSRGQGAPSGEKLFF; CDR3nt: TGTGCCAGTAGTAGAGGACAGGGGGCCCCGAGTGGTGAAAAACTGTTTTTT
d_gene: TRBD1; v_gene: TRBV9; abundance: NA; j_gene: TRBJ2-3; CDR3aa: CASSPSFLGGLTDTQYF; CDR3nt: TGTGCCAGCAGCCCCTCTTTCTTAGGGGGCCTCACAGATACGCAGTATTTT
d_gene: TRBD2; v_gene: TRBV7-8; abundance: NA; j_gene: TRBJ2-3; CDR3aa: CASSLVVASGRDADTQYF; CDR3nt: TGTGCCAGCAGCTTAGTTGTGGCTAGCGGGAGGGATGCAGATACGCAGTATTTT
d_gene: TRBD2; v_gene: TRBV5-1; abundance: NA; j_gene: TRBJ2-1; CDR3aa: CASGWTSGSYEQFF; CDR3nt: TGCGCCAGCGGCTGGACTAGCGGGAGTTATGAGCAGTTCTTC
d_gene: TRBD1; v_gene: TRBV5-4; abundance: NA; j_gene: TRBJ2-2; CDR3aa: CASSGRTGVGTGELFF; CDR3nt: TGTGCCAGCAGCGGGAGGACAGGGGTGGGAACCGGGGAGCTGTTTTTT
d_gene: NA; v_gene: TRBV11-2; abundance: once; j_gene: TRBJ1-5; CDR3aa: CASSLAPGRGTQHF; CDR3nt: TGTGCCAGCAGCTTAGCCCCGGGGAGGGGAACCCAGCATTTT
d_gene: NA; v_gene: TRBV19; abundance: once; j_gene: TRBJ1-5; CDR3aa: CASSPRTVNQPQHF; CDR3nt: TGTGCCAGTAGTCCACGGACAGTCAATCAGCCCCAGCATTTT
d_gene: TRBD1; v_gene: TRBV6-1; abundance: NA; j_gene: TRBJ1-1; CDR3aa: CASSPGQENTEAFF; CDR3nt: TGTGCCAGCAGCCCGGGACAGGAGAACACTGAAGCTTTCTTT
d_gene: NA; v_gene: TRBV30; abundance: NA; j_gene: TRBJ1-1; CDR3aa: CAWENGGRAFF; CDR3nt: TGTGCCTGGGAGAATGGAGGAAGGGCTTTCTTT
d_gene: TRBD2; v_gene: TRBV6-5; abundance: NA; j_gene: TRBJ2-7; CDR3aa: CASRLSGRGEQYF; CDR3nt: TGTGCCAGCAGGCTCAGCGGGAGGGGAGAGCAGTACTTC
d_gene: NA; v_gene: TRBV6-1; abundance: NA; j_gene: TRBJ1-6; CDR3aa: CASSEQERGRVSYNSPLHF; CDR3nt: TGTGCCAGCAGTGAACAGGAAAGGGGTCGGGTCTCCTATAATTCACCCCTCCACTTT
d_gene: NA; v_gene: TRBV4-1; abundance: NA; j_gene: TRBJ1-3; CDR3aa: CASSQDGGSGNTIYF; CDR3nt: TGCGCCAGCAGCCAAGATGGGGGGTCTGGAAACACCATATATTTT
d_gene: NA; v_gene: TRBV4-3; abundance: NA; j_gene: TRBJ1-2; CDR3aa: CASSPGRAGSYGYTF; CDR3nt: TGCGCCAGCAGCCCCGGGAGGGCGGGTAGCTATGGCTACACCTTC
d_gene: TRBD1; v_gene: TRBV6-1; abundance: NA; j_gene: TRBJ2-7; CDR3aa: CASSEFGTASYEQYF; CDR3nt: TGTGCCAGCAGTGAATTCGGGACAGCCTCCTACGAGCAGTACTTC
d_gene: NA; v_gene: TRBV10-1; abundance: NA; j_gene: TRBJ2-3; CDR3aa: CASSEAGGADTQYF; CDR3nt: TGCGCCAGCAGTGAGGCGGGCGGGGCAGATACGCAGTATTTT
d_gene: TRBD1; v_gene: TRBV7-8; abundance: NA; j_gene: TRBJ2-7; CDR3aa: CASSPRTGSSYEQYF; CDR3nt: TGTGCCAGCAGCCCTCGGACAGGGAGCTCCTACGAGCAGTACTTC
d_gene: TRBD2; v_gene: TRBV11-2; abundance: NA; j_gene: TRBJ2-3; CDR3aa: CASSLGGLAVTDTQYF; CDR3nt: TGTGCCAGCAGCTTAGGGGGACTAGCGGTCACAGATACGCAGTATTTT
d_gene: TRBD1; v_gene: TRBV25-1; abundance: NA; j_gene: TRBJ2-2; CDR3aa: CASMSWTGNTGELFF; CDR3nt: TGTGCCAGCATGAGTTGGACAGGCAATACCGGGGAGCTGTTTTTT
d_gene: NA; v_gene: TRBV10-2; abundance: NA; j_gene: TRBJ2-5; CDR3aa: CASSERSPQVTIDF; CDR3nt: TGCGCCAGCAGTGAAAGGTCTCCTCAGGTGACGATAGACTTC
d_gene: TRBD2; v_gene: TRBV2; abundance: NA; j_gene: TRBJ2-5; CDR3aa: CASSGTSGGTQYF; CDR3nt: TGTGCCAGCAGTGGGACTAGCGGGGGGACCCAGTACTTC
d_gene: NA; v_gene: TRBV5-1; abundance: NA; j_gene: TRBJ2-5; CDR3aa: CASSLAGETQYF; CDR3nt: TGCGCCAGCAGCTTGGCCGGGGAGACCCAGTACTTC
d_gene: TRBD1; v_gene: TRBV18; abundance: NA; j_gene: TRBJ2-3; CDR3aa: CASSPVDRAADTQYF; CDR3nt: TGTGCCAGCTCACCCGTGGACAGGGCCGCAGATACGCAGTATTTT
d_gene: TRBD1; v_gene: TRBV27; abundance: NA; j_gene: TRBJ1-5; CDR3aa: CASRTQGAVSQPQHF; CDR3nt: TGTGCCAGCAGAACACAGGGGGCGGTGAGCCAGCCCCAGCATTTT
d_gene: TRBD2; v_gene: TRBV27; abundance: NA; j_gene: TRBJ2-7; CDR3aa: CASSFRSGTSFSYEQYF; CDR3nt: TGTGCCAGCAGTTTCCGGTCCGGGACTAGCTTTAGTTACGAGCAGTACTTC
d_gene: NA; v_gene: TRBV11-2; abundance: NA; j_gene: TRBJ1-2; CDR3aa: CASSPARTTANYGYTF; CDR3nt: TGTGCCAGCAGCCCAGCGAGGACTACCGCGAACTATGGCTACACCTTC
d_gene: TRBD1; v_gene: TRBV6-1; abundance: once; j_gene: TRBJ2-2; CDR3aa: CASSARSQGAGGELFF; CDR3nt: TGTGCCAGCAGTGCCCGGTCTCAGGGGGCAGGCGGGGAGCTGTTTTTT
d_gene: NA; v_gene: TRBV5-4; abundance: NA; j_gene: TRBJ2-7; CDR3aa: CASSLEGGGSYEQYF; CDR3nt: TGTGCCAGCAGCTTGGAGGGGGGGGGCTCCTACGAGCAGTACTTC
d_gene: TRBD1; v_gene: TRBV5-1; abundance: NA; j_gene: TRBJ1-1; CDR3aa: CASSPDGTGSNTEAFF; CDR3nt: TGCGCCAGCAGCCCCGACGGGACAGGATCGAACACTGAAGCTTTCTTT
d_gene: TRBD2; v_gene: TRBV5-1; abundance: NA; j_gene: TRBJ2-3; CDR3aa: CASSLTSGGNTDTQYF; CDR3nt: TGCGCCAGCAGCCTGACTAGCGGGGGAAACACAGATACGCAGTATTTT
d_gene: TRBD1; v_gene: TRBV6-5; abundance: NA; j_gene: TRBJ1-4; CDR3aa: CASSGGQAINEKLFF; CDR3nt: TGTGCCAGCAGTGGCGGACAGGCGATTAATGAAAAACTGTTTTTT
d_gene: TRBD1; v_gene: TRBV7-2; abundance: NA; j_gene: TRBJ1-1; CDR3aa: CASSLTGPVTEAFF; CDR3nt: TGTGCCAGCAGCTTGACAGGGCCAGTCACTGAAGCTTTCTTT
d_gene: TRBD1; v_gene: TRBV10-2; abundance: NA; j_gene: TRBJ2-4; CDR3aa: CASSDGQGKAKNIQYF; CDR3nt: TGCGCCAGCAGTGATGGACAGGGCAAAGCCAAAAACATTCAGTACTTC
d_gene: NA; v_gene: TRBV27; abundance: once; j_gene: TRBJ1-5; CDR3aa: CASSLSRGNQPQHF; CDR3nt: TGTGCCAGCAGTTTAAGCAGGGGTAATCAGCCCCAGCATTTT
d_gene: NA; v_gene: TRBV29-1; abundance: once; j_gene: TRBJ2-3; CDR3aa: CSVAGAGWVDTQYF; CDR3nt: TGCAGCGTGGCGGGGGCGGGATGGGTAGATACGCAGTATTTT
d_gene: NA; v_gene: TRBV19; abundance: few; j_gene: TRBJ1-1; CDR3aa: CASSIGANTEAFF; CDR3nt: TGTGCCAGTAGTATAGGAGCGAACACTGAAGCTTTCTTT
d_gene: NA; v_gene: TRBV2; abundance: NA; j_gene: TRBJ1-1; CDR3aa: CAGEDRLNTEAFF; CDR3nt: TGTGCTGGAGAGGACAGATTAAACACTGAAGCTTTCTTT
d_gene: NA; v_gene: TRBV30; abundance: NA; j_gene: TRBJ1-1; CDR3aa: CAWAPVSGVYTEAFF; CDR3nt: TGTGCCTGGGCTCCCGTCTCCGGAGTGTACACTGAAGCTTTCTTT